These 5 T cell receptor beta chains originate from one sample sequenced in a study of T-cell memory formation after mild COVID-19. TCRdb analysed the 5' RACE reads with MiXCR anew, one entry per CDR3 protein. This sample has under 300,000 distinct CDR3 sequences, with 8.5% to 9.5% found just once. The sample consisted of PBMCs or a T cell subset sorted from them (not recorded which). Receptors were obtained from a man aged 18 to 29 who had mild COVID-19 (a few samples of this study predate the infection). Cell type and time point are not known.

This clonotype was recorded a few times. The V call is TRBV20-1, the J call TRBJ2-1, with D unresolved. This CDR3 has 14 amino acids. Trimming took 1 base from V and 1 from J, leaving 8 bases between them. Looked up from germline, CDR1 is DFQATT and CDR2 is SNEGSKA (reference sequence). The CDR3 coding sequence is TGCAGTGCTAGAGTCAGGATGTCCTACAATGAGCAGTTCTTC. This sequence encodes CSARVRMSYNEQFF.

This clonotype has just a few counts. The rearrangement joins TRBV2 to TRBJ2-7, with 7 bases that match TRBD1. V lost 4 bases, J lost 5 bases, and 11 bases stayed unmatched. CDR3 length: 15 amino acids. Germline CDR1 is SNHLY and CDR2 is FYNNEI. As DNA, the CDR3 is TGTGCCAGCAGTGCACGACAGGGATCGTTTGACGAGCAGTACTTC. This translates into CASSARQGSFDEQYF.

The V call is TRBV12-3 or TRBV12-4, the J call TRBJ1-3; D uncertain. V gave up 10 bases and J gave up 4 bases, with 11 bases separating them. CDR3 length: 12 amino acids. Here the CDR3 reads CATRTAGNTIYF. The CDR3 DNA follows: TGTGCCACCAGGACGGCCGGAAACACCATATATTTT.

The chain recombines TRBV6-2 or TRBV6-3 with TRBJ2-1, with 9 positions matching TRBD2. The CDR3 is made up of 15 amino acids. The V gene end was trimmed by 6 bases and the J gene end by 6 bases; junction bases not matched to a gene: 9. Germline V gene data show CDR1 as MNHEY and CDR2 as SVGEGT. Here the CDR3 reads CASRPGTSLSNEQFF. For the CDR3, the DNA is TGTGCCAGCAGGCCCGGGACTAGCTTAAGCAATGAGCAGTTCTTC.

This chain links TRBV25-1 with TRBJ2-5, with D perhaps TRBD2 (6 bases). CDR3 length: 14 residues. Germline V lookup: CDR1 MGHDK, CDR2 SYGVNS. Trimming left V 7 bases short and J 5 bases short, with 17 bases between. The DNA for the CDR3 is TGTGCCAGCACCCTGACTAGATCCGGCGAGACCCAGTACTTC. Protein: CASTLTRSGETQYF.